This TCR beta chain was obtained from a study of early T cells in non-severe SARS-CoV-2 infection. Study context: Sequenced bulk RNA came from whole blood that was unsorted, and chains were unpaired. Findings and limits, study-wide: Missing private and CD4 specificities, VDJdb matching favored anti-spike CD8 responses.

Germline lookup yields CDR1 LNHNV and CDR2 YYDKDF (reference sequence). V lost 4 bases and J lost 5, with 15 bases in between. The CDR3 runs 14 residues. Researchers attached unique molecular identifiers to individual cDNA molecules. TCRdb re-analysed the 5' RACE reads in MiXCR, keeping a single row per CDR3 protein. This table has 50,000 to 60,000 distinct CDR3 sequences, approximately 6.7% appearing once. This clonotype occurred many times. The antigen remains undetermined. The clonotype comes from an adult who was a healthcare worker with PCR-confirmed SARS-CoV-2 infection or an uninfected control (not recorded which). The sample consisted of whole blood. This chain uses TRBV15 with TRBJ2-7, with D perhaps TRBD2 (5 bases). The CDR3 loop is CATSNGEPSDEQYF. The CDR3 DNA sequence: TGTGCCACCAGCAACGGGGAACCGTCGGACGAGCAGTACTTC.